Presented here are 27 T cell receptor beta chains from one specimen sequenced in a study of cytomegalovirus exposure and HLA in healthy donors. 13 Jbeta primers and 60 Vbeta primers were used for the PCR. TCRdb keeps only in-frame clones here, not all; method: immunoSEQ multiplex PCR. The sample lists around 300,000 clones, approximately 70% occurring once. Material: PBMCs. The receptors shown here come from a female donor in good health and CMV-seronegative.

This chain uses TRBV7-9 with TRBJ2-1; tentatively, D is TRBD2 (6 bases). Trimming shortened V by 3 bases and J by 8 bases, and 17 bases separated the two germline ends. The CDR3 runs to 15 residues. Per germline, CDR1 SEHNR and CDR2 FQNEAQ (reference sequence). DNA for the CDR3: TGTGCCAGCAGCTTTTCTCCTAGCGAGCCCCATGAGCAGTTCTTC. Amino acid sequence: CASSFSPSEPHEQFF.

This sequence joins TRBV4-1 and TRBJ2-7; 7 nucleotides agree with TRBD2. After removal of 0 bases from V and 6 bases from J, the junction contained 8 bases not matched to a gene. The CDR3 loop spans 15 amino acids. The germline V gene has CDR1 MGHRA and CDR2 YSYEKL. Here the CDR3 reads CASSQDAAAGREQYF. CDR3 DNA: TGCGCCAGCAGCCAAGATGCCGCAGCGGGACGCGAGCAGTACTTC.

This clone was seen more than once but under ten times. Written as DNA, the CDR3 is TGTGCCAGCAGCTTAAGTTCGGGAATGTGGCAGTACTTC. Translated: CASSLSSGMWQYF. V usage is TRBV11-2 and J usage is TRBJ2-7, with a tentative D call TRBD2 (5 bases). Germline CDR1 SGHAT, CDR2 FQNNGV. The CDR3 extends over 13 amino acids. Trimming took off 2 bases at V and 9 bases at J, with 14 bases between the two ends.

The chain links TRBV5-1 to TRBJ2-2; D unresolved. The CDR3 is 13 amino acids. Germline V lookup: CDR1 SGHRS, CDR2 YFSETQ. Trimming removed 4 bases at V and 0 bases at J, with 4 bases between. Here the CDR3 DNA reads TGCGCCAGCAGCCAAACGAACACCGGGGAGCTGTTTTTT. Its translation is CASSQTNTGELFF. The full variable domain, completed using reference TRBV5-1 and TRBJ2-2, is KAGVTQTPRYLIKTRGQQVTLSCSPISGHRSVSWYQQTPGQGLQFLFEYFSETQRNKGNFPGRFSGRQFSNSRSEMNVSTLELGDSALYLCASSQTNTGELFFGEGSRLTVL.

This chain links TRBV7-2 with TRBJ2-7; the match to TRBD2 covers 14 bases. The V segment lost 4 bases and the J segment 9 bases; nucleotides outside the gene matches: 11. Germline CDR1 reads SGHTA; CDR2 reads FQGNSA. The CDR3 consists of 16 residues. CDR3 sequence: CASSWAGTSGRNVQYF. The CDR3 region has the DNA TGTGCCAGCAGCTGGGCCGGGACTAGCGGGAGAAATGTGCAGTACTTC.

The CDR3 DNA is TGTTCCACCAAAGAGACAGGGCTGGCCTACGAGCAGTACTTC. Translating it yields CSTKETGLAYEQYF. The V gene is TRBV7-9, the J gene TRBJ2-7; 7 bases match TRBD1. This CDR3 is built from 14 residues. The germline V gene encodes CDR1 SEHNR and CDR2 FQNEAQ (reference sequence).

The genes are TRBV6-1 and TRBJ2-5; 8 positions agree with TRBD1. The tail of the sequence fits TRBJ2-7 better, so the J call may be wrong. CDR3 length equals 15 residues. From germline, CDR1 is MNHNS and CDR2 SASEGT. The CDR3 region is CASSAYRGQAYEQYF. DNA for the CDR3: TGTGCCAGCAGCGCCTACAGGGGACAGGCCTACGAGCAGTACTTC.

V gene TRBV21-1 combines with J gene TRBJ2-3; the DNA was not used to check the table's D call, TRBD2. TRBV21-1 represents a pseudogene. The CDR3 length is 16 residues. The CDR3 nucleotides read TGTGCCAGCAGCAAACCCCCTAGAGGCGTCACAGATACGCAGTATTTT. Residues: CASSKPPRGVTDTQYF.

J is TRBJ2-1 and V is TRBV28; 7 nucleotides match TRBD1. The CDR3 runs to 22 residues. Germline CDR1 MDHEN, CDR2 SYDVKM. V dropped 1 base and J dropped 4; count of bases not matched to a gene: 25. Here the CDR3 DNA reads TGTGCCAGCAGTTTATACATAGAAGACGGAGAGGCTTACAGGGGATCTTACAATGAGCAGTTCTTC. Protein product: CASSLYIEDGEAYRGSYNEQFF.

To note about this clone: In the same sample, other DNA sequences code for this CDR3. The V and J genes are TRBV2 and TRBJ2-7, with D unresolved. With 2 bases removed from V and 3 bases from J, the gap between germline ends came to 5 bases. Per the germline V gene, CDR1 is SNHLY and CDR2 is FYNNEI. The CDR3 sequence is 12 residues long. The CDR3 loop reads CASSESDYEQYF. In DNA form, the CDR3 reads TGTGCCAGCAGTGAAAGCGACTACGAGCAGTACTTC.

V usage is TRBV19 and J usage is TRBJ1-2; no firm D call. This CDR3 contains 15 residues. Trimming took 5 bases from V and 7 from J, leaving 20 bases between them. In germline, CDR1 is LNHDA, CDR2 SQIVND (reference sequence). The CDR3 DNA reads as TGTGCCAGTAGTTCCCCCCCCCAGGTACGTCGTGGCTACACCTTC. Translating it yields CASSSPPQVRRGYTF.

This clone was counted between two and nine times. The chain uses TRBV11-2 and TRBJ2-1; TRBD1 might be the D (5 bases). Germline CDR1 reads SGHAT; CDR2 reads FQNNGV. This CDR3 contains 16 residues. V was pared by 3 bases and J by 3 bases, with 15 bases between. The CDR3 DNA sequence: TGTGCCAGCAGCTTGTTGGCACAGGCGTACTACAATGAGCAGTTCTTC. Translated: CASSLLAQAYYNEQFF.

The rearrangement joins TRBV27 to TRBJ1-2, with D hard to call. The V gene's germline CDR1 is MNHEY and CDR2 SMNVEV (reference sequence). V lost 0 bases to trimming and J lost 4 bases, with 9 bases between them. The CDR3 covers 14 residues. This CDR3 is CASSLSRGSYGYTF. In DNA form, the CDR3 reads TGTGCCAGCAGTTTATCGAGAGGTTCCTATGGCTACACCTTC.

The chain couples TRBV5-6 to TRBJ1-3; possible D gene TRBD1, 6 bases. Trimming pared 5 bases from V and 0 bases from J, leaving 12 bases between. The V gene's germline CDR1 is SGHDT and CDR2 YYEEEE. The CDR3 consists of 15 residues. The CDR3: CASRARGGSGNTIYF. CDR3 in DNA: TGTGCCAGCAGAGCTAGGGGGGGCTCTGGAAACACCATATATTTT.

The V call is TRBV2, the J call TRBJ1-1; 7 bases are shared with TRBD1. V was pared by 7 bases and J by 10 bases, with 9 bases of the junction left unmatched. The length of the CDR3 is 12 residues. The germline V gene encodes CDR1 SNHLY and CDR2 FYNNEI. The CDR3: CASNSRQGGAFF. The CDR3 bases are TGTGCCAGCAATAGTCGACAGGGTGGAGCTTTCTTT.

The chain combines TRBV5-1 with TRBJ1-5; TRBD1 matches 9 bases. Germline CDR1 SGHRS, CDR2 YFSETQ. The CDR3 runs to 19 residues. V shed 2 bases and J 0 bases; nucleotides not matched to a gene: 12. As DNA, the CDR3 is TGCGCCAGCAGCTTTCTCCGGGACAGGGCCCTCGATAGCAATCAGCCCCAGCATTTT. It encodes CASSFLRDRALDSNQPQHF.

V is TRBV5-1 and J is TRBJ1-4; 8 bases match TRBD1. The CDR3 spans 14 residues. CDR1 is SGHRS and CDR2 is YFSETQ in the germline V gene. The ends lost 4 bases at V and 8 bases at J; junction bases unmatched: 7. The CDR3 reads CASSTDRVEEKLFF. The CDR3 DNA follows: TGCGCCAGCAGCACGGACAGGGTTGAGGAAAAACTGTTTTTT.

The CDR3 nucleotides read TGTGCCAGTAGTTCTCAGACATTCGAGCAGTACTTC. Residues: CASSSQTFEQYF. The chain recombines TRBV19 with TRBJ2-7; no definite D call. In germline, CDR1 is LNHDA, CDR2 SQIVND (reference sequence). Trimming took 5 bases from V and 6 from J, leaving 11 bases between them. The CDR3 covers 12 residues. The variable domain in full, completed from reference TRBV19 and TRBJ2-7, reads DGGITQSPKYLFRKEGQNVTLSCEQNLNHDAMYWYRQDPGQGLRLIYYSQIVNDFQKGDIAEGYSVSREKKESFPLTVTSAQKNPTAFYLCASSSQTFEQYFGPGTRLTVT.

The chain recombines TRBV6-5 with TRBJ2-7; TRBD2 aligns across 8 bases. The CDR3 runs 14 residues. The V gene end was trimmed by 6 bases and the J gene end by 5 bases; junction bases not matched to a gene: 9. Germline V gives CDR1 MNHEY, CDR2 SVGAGI. CDR3 coding DNA: TGTGCCAGCAGCGTAAAGCGGGAGTACAACGAGCAGTACTTC. Translating it yields CASSVKREYNEQYF.

This rearrangement joins TRBV5-5 to TRBJ2-7; 8 nucleotides align to TRBD2. The germline CDR1 and CDR2 sequences are SGHKS and YYEKEE (reference sequence). The V segment lost 2 bases and the J segment 2 bases; nucleotides outside the gene matches: 6. The CDR3 length is 15 residues. The CDR3 region has the DNA TGTGCCAGCAGCTTATCAGCGGGAGAAACCTACGAGCAGTACTTC. It encodes CASSLSAGETYEQYF.

The chain combines TRBV9 with TRBJ2-1; 12 bases line up with TRBD2. The J segment lost 3 bases and the V segment lost 6 bases, leaving 4 bases of the junction unmatched. The CDR3 is 15 amino acids. The germline CDR1 and CDR2 sequences are SGDLS and YYNGEE. CDR3 region: CASTQGLAGYNEQFF. The CDR3 DNA follows: TGTGCCAGCACCCAGGGACTAGCGGGCTACAATGAGCAGTTCTTC.

The CDR3 DNA is TGCAGCCTCCGGGACAGCTCCTACGAGCAGTACTTC. Protein: CSLRDSSYEQYF. The chain combines TRBV29-1 with TRBJ2-5, with TRBD1 matching over 7 bases. The J call is uncertain, as TRBJ2-7 better fits the DNA end. This CDR3 comprises 12 residues. Germline CDR1 SQVTM, CDR2 ANQGSEA.

V and J are TRBV6-1 and TRBJ2-7, with 7 bases lining up with TRBD1. The CDR3 runs 13 residues. Germline assignment: CDR1 MNHNS and CDR2 SASEGT. V lost 5 bases to trimming and J lost 3 bases; unmatched junction nucleotides: 4. DNA for the CDR3: TGTGCCAGCAGTCCCGGGACAGTCTACGAGCAGTACTTC. Its protein is CASSPGTVYEQYF.

The chain joins TRBV5-4 to TRBJ2-5; 14 bases match TRBD2. Germline V gives CDR1 SGHNT, CDR2 YYREEE (reference sequence). The CDR3 runs 16 residues. Trimming removed 4 bases from V and 1 base from J; junction bases left unmatched: 3. This chain's CDR3 is CASSTGLAGGQETQYF. The CDR3 DNA reads as TGTGCCAGCAGCACCGGACTAGCGGGGGGCCAAGAGACCCAGTACTTC.

This clone was picked up a small number of times. The chain employs TRBV9 and TRBJ1-2, with 8 bases matching TRBD1. Germline V CDR1 and CDR2: SGDLS, YYNGEE. Germline trimming cut 3 bases from V and 0 bases from J; bases unmatched to any gene: 13. The CDR3 runs 18 residues. This CDR3 reads CASSGTGDRGRTNYGYTF. The CDR3 DNA is TGTGCCAGCAGCGGGACGGGAGACAGGGGTCGGACTAACTATGGCTACACCTTC.

This clone was found a few times. This sequence joins TRBV7-8 and TRBJ2-7, with D perhaps TRBD2 (5 bases). This CDR3 spans 14 amino acids. V lost 1 base and J lost 7, with 14 bases in between. Per germline, CDR1 SGHVS and CDR2 FQNEAQ. CDR3 residues: CASSLDALAGEQYF. CDR3 nucleotides: TGTGCCAGCAGCTTAGACGCGCTAGCAGGAGAGCAGTACTTC.

This rearrangement joins TRBV25-1 to TRBJ2-1; TRBD1 aligns across 7 bases. V lost 4 bases to trimming and J lost 6 bases; unmatched junction nucleotides: 6. Germline V lookup: CDR1 MGHDK, CDR2 SYGVNS. There are 14 residues in the CDR3. CDR3 bases: TGTGCCAGCAGTGGGGTGAGGGACAGCAATGAGCAGTTCTTC. It is translated as CASSGVRDSNEQFF.